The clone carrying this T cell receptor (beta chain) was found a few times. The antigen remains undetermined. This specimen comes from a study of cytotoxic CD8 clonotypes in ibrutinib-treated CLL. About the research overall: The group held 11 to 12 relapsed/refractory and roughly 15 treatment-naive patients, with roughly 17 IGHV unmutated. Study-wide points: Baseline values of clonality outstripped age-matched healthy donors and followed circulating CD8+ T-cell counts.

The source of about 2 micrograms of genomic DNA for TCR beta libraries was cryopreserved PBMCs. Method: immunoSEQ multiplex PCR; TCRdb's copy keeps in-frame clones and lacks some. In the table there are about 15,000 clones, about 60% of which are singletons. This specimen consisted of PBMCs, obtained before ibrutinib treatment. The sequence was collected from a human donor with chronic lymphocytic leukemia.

The CDR3 loop reads CASSWTSATYEQYF. CDR3 bases: TGTGCCAGCAGTTGGACTAGCGCTACCTACGAGCAGTACTTC. This chain connects TRBV27 to TRBJ2-7; 9 nucleotides align to TRBD2. V was pared by 4 bases and J by 2 bases, with 3 bases of the junction left unmatched. This CDR3 is built from 14 residues. Germline V CDR1 and CDR2: MNHEY, SMNVEV (reference sequence).